This TCR beta chain was captured by sequencing in a study of regulatory T cells in long-lasting Graves disease. CDR1 is MNHEY, CDR2 SVGEGT, per germline. The CDR3 runs to 14 residues. Turning to this clonotype: With a much larger clone just one base away, this may be a read error.

Time point given: newly diagnosed GD, antithyroid drugs for less than 3 months. RNA isolated from PBMCs was used to make the TCR library. Arm-PCR of CDR3 regions and iRepertoire HTBI primers were the basis on which TCR beta libraries were built. Using its own MiXCR run on the multiplex PCR reads, TCRdb lists one record per CDR3 protein. The table has approximately 390,000 distinct CDR3 sequences, roughly 17% seen once. This sample also appeared in a second study, on T cells in Graves' hyperthyroidism and ophthalmopathy. That source adds: The HTBI primer set served for first-round RT-PCR of the TCR CDR3. Researchers found most expanded thyroid clonotypes above 0.001 in blood as well.

The chain combines TRBV6-2 or TRBV6-3 with TRBJ2-1; D is uncertain. The input for sequencing was peripheral blood mononuclear cells (PBMCs), taken at new diagnosis, from a patient treated with antithyroid drugs. The sequence came from a young woman with Graves disease. The CDR3 loop reads CASSYAALNNEQSF. The CDR3 DNA reads TGTGCCAGCAGTTACGCTGCACTAAACAATGAGCAGTCCTTC.